This T cell receptor (beta chain) was captured in a study of T-cell memory formation after mild COVID-19. On this clonotype: Its antigen is currently unknown.

5'RACE with constant-segment primers built TCRalpha and TCRbeta cDNA libraries with UMIs. TCRdb ran MiXCR on the 5' RACE reads and lists one entry per CDR3 protein. The sample consists of around 530,000 distinct CDR3 sequences, approximately 21% of them appearing once. The study's findings and limits: Contracting clones from day 15 to 85 had balanced CD4/CD8; later expanders favoured CD4+.

CDR1 is SGHTA and CDR2 is FQGNSA in the germline V gene. The junction had 8 bases not matched to a gene; V was cut back by 0 bases and J by 3 bases. This CDR3 has 18 residues. The sample taken for sequencing was PBMCs or a T cell subset sorted from them (not recorded which). This clonotype was obtained from an adult woman who had mild COVID-19 (a few samples of this study predate the infection). Cell type and time point are not known. This chain links TRBV7-2 with TRBJ2-5; 12 positions match TRBD2. The CDR3 DNA reads TGTGCCAGCAGCTTAGCCCTAGCGGGGGGGCCGTCCGAAGAGACCCAGTACTTC. Protein sequence: CASSLALAGGPSEETQYF.